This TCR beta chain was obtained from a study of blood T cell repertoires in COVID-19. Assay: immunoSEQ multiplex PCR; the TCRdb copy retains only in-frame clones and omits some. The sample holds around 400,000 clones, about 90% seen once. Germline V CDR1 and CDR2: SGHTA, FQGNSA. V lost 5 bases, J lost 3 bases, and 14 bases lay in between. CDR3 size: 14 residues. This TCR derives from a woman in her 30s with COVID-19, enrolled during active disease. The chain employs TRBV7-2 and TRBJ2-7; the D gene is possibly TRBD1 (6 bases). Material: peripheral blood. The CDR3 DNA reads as TGTGCCAGCAGCGGGGGCGGCAGTCTCTACGAGCAGTACTTC. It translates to CASSGGGSLYEQYF.